This T cell receptor beta chain was obtained from a study of blood T cell repertoires in COVID-19. Study-wide background: Sources were T cells, B-cell-depleted T cells, or PBMCs; the material itself was cDNA or gDNA.

Assay: immunoSEQ multiplex PCR; the TCRdb copy retains only in-frame clones and omits some. The table lists 75,000 to 90,000 clones, over 80% of them singletons. Looked up from germline, CDR1 is MDHEN and CDR2 is SYDVKM. Trimming pared 2 bases from V and 6 bases from J, leaving 11 bases between. The CDR3 runs 13 residues. The sample taken for sequencing was peripheral blood. This clonotype was obtained from a human donor in a cohort sampled during active COVID-19. The V call is TRBV28, the J call TRBJ2-7; no clear D gene. The DNA for the CDR3 is TGTGCCAGCAGTTTACCTTCCCCCGTCGAGCAGTACTTC. This encodes CASSLPSPVEQYF.